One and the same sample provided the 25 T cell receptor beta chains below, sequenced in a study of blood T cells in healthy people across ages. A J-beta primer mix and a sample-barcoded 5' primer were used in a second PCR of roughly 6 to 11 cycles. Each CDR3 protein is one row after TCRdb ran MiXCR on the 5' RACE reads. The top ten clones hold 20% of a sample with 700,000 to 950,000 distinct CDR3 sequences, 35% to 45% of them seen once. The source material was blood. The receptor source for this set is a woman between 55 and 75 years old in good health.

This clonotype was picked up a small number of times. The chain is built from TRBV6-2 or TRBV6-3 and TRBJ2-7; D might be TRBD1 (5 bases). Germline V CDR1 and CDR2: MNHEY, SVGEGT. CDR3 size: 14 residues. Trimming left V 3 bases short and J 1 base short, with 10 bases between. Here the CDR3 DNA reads TGTGCCAGCAGTTATAGGGGTTTTTCCTACGAGCAGTACTTC. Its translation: CASSYRGFSYEQYF.

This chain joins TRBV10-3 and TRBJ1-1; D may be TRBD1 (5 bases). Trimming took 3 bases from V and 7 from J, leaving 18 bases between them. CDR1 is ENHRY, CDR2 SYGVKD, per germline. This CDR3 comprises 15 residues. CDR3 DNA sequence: TGTGCCATCAGTGAAGTCTTGTGGGGACGGGTTGAAGCTTTCTTT. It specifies CAISEVLWGRVEAFF.

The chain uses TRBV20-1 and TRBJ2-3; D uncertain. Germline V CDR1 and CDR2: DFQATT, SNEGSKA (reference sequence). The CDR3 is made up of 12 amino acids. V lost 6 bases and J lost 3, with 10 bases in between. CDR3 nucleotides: TGCAGTGCCACGGTGGGAACAGATACGCAGTATTTT. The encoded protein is CSATVGTDTQYF.

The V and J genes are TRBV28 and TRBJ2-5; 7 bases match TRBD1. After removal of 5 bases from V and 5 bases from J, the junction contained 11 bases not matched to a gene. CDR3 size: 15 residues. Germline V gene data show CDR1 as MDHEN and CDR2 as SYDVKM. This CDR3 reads CASSAGTDRGETQYF. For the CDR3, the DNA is TGTGCCAGCAGTGCCGGGACAGACCGAGGCGAGACCCAGTACTTC.

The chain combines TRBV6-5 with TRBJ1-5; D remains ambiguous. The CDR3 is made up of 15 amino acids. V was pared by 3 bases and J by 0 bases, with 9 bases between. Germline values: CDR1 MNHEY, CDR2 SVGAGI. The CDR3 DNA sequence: TGTGCCAGCAGTTATTCCGGACTTAGCAATCAGCCCCAGCATTTT. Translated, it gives CASSYSGLSNQPQHF.

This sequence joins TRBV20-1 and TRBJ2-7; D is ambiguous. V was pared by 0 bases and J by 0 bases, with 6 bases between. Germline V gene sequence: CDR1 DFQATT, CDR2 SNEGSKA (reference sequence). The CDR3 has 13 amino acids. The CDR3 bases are TGCAGTGCTAGAGATCTTGGCTCCTACGAGCAGTACTTC. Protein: CSARDLGSYEQYF.

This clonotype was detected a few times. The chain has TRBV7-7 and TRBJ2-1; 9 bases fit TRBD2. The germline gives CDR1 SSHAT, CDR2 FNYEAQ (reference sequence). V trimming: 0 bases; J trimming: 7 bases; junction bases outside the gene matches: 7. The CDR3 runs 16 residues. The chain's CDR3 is CASSLAGGGASNEQFF. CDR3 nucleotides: TGTGCCAGCAGCTTAGCAGGCGGGGGGGCTTCAAATGAGCAGTTCTTC.

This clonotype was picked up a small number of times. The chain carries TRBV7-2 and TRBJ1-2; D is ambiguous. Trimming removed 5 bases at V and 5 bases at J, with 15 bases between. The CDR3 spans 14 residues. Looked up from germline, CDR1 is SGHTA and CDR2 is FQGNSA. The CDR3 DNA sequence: TGTGCCAGCAGCGTAGTAGAACAAACATATGGCTACACCTTC. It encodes CASSVVEQTYGYTF.

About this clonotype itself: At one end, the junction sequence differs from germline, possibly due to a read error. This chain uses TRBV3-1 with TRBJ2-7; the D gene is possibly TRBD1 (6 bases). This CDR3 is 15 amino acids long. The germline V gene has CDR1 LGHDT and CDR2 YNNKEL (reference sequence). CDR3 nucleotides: TGTACCAGCAGCCAAGACAGCTCAGGGGCCTACGAGCAGTACTTC. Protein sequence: CTSSQDSSGAYEQYF.

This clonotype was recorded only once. In DNA form, the CDR3 reads TGTGCCAGCAGTATACGACAAGACAAGGCTAACTATGGCTACACCTTC. Encoded protein: CASSIRQDKANYGYTF. This chain links TRBV27 with TRBJ1-2; D is uncertain. Trimming left V 5 bases short and J 0 bases short, with 16 bases between. CDR1 and CDR2 from the germline V gene are MNHEY and SMNVEV (reference sequence). This CDR3 region has 16 residues.

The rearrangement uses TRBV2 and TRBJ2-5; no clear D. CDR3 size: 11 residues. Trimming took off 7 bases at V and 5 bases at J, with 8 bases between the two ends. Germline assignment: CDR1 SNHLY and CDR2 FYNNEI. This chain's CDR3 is CASTIGETQYF. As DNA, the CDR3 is TGTGCCAGCACCATAGGGGAGACCCAGTACTTC.

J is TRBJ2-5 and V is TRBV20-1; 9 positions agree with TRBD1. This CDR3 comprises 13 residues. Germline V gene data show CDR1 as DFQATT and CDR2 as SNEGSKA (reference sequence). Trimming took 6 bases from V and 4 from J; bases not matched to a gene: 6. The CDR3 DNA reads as TGCAGTGCGAGAACAGGGGGCGCAGAGACCCAGTACTTC. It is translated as CSARTGGAETQYF.

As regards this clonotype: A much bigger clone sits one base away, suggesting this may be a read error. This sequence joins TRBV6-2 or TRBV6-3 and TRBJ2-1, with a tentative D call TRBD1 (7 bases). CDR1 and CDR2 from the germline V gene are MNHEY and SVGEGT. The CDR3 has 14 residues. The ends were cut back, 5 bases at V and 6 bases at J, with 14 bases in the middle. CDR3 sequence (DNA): TGTGCCAGCAGTGCAGCAGGGGGGCCCAATGAGCAGTTCTTC. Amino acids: CASSAAGGPNEQFF.

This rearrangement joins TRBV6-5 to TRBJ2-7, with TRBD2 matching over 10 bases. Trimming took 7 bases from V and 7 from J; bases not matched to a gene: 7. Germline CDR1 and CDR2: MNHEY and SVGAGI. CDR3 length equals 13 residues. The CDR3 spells CASTSGSNNEQYF. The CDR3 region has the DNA TGTGCCAGCACTAGCGGGAGTAATAATGAGCAGTACTTC.

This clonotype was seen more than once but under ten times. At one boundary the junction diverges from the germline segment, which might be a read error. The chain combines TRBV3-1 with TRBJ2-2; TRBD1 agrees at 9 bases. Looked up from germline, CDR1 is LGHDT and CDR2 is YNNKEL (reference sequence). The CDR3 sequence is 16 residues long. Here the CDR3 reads CASGHGLGTGTGELFF. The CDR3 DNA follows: TGTGCCAGCGGCCACGGGCTCGGGACAGGGACCGGGGAGCTGTTTTTT. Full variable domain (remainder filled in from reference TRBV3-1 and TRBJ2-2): DTAVSQTPKYLVTQMGNDKSIKCEQNLGHDTMYWYKQDSKKFLKIMFSYNNKELIINETVPNRFSPKSPDKAHLNLHINSLELGDSAVYFCASGHGLGTGTGELFFGEGSRLTVL.

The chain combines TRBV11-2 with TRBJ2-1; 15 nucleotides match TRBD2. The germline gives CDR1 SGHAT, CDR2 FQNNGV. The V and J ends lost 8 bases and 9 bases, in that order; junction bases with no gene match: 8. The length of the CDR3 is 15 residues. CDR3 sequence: CASGTGTSGRIEQFF. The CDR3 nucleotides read TGTGCCAGCGGAACTGGGACTAGCGGGAGGATTGAGCAGTTCTTC.

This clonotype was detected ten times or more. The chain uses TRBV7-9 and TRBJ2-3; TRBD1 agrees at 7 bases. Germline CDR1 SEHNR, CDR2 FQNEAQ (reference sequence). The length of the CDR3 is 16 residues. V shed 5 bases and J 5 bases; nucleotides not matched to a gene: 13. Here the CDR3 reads CASSARTGLTQDTQYF. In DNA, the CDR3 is TGTGCCAGCAGCGCGAGGACAGGACTTACCCAAGATACGCAGTATTTT.

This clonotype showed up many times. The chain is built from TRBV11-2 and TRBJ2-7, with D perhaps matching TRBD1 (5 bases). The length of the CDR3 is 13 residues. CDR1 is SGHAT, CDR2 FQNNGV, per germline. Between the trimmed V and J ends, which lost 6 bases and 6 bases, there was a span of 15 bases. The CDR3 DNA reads TGTGCCAGCAGTTCTCAGGGTCCGGGCGAGCAGTACTTC. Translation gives CASSSQGPGEQYF.

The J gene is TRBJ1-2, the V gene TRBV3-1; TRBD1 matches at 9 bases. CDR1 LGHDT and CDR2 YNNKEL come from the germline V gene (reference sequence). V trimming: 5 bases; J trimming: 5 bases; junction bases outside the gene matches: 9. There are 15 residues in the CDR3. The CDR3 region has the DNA TGTGCCAGCAGCTGGTGGGACAGGGCTCAATATGGCTACACCTTC. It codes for CASSWWDRAQYGYTF.

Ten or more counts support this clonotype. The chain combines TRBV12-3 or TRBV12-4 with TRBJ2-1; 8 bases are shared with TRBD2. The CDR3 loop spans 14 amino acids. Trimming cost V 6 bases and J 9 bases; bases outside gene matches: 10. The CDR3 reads CASRNSGTDGEQFF. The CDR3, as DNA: TGTGCCAGCAGAAATAGCGGGACTGACGGTGAGCAGTTCTTC.

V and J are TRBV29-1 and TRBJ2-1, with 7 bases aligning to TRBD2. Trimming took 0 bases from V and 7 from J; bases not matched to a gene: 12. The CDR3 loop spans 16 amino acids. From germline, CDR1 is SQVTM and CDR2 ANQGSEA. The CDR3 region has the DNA TGCAGCGTTGAAGATCTGACTAGCCCAGATGTAAATGAGCAGTTCTTC. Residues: CSVEDLTSPDVNEQFF.

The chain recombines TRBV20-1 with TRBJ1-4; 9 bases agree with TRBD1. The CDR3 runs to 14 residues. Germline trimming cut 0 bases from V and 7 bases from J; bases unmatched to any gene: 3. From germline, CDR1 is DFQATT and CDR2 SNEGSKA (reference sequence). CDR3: CSARETGQGEKLFF. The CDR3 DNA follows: TGCAGTGCTAGAGAGACGGGACAGGGTGAAAAACTGTTTTTT.

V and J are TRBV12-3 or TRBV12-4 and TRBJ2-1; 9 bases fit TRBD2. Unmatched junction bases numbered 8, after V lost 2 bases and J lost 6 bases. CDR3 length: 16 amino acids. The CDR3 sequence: CASSLIAGGSPNEQFF. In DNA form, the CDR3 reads TGTGCCAGCAGTTTAATTGCGGGAGGGTCCCCCAATGAGCAGTTCTTC.

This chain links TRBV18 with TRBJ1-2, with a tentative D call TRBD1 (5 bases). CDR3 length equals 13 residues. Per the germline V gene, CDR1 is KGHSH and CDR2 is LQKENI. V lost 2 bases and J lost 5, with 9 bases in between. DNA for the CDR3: TGTGCCAGCTCACCAACCGGACAATATGGCTACACCTTC. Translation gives CASSPTGQYGYTF.

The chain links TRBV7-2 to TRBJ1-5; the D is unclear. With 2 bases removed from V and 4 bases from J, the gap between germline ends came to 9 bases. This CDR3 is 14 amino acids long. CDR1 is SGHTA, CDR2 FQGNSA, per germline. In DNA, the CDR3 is TGTGCCAGCAGCTTATATACTGGTAATCAGCCCCAGCATTTT. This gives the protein CASSLYTGNQPQHF.